This entry concerns a single T cell receptor (beta chain). This clonotype occurred a few times. Its antigen is currently not known. No base qualities exist here, and no much larger clone lies one base off it. Ophthalmopathy patients had moderately to severely active disease, Clinical Activity Score of at least 3, NOSPECS grade of at least 4, and duration under 3 months. The study excluded patients with uncontrolled infections, other autoimmune diseases, pregnancy or lactation. Diagnoses relied on clinical symptoms, serum thyroxine and TRAb, thyroid ultrasound and orbital computed tomography. PBMCs were isolated from approximately 10 ml of fresh peripheral blood by Ficoll-Paque density gradient centrifugation. Total RNA was extracted with Trizol reagent, and quality was checked on an Agilent 2100 Bioanalyzer. Amplification of TCR beta CDR3 regions was carried out from RNA transcripts. For the first round of RT-PCR on the TCR CDR3, the HTBI primer set was used together with the Qiagen OneStep RT-PCR kit. A second multiplex PCR round built the libraries, followed by size selection and purification. The libraries were sequenced on an Illumina HiSeq2000 using paired-end 100 bp reads. Under the source paper's analysis protocol: Raw data were processed with SOAPnuke, discarding reads with adapters, uncalled bases, mean Phred below 15, or no exact constant-primer or identifier match. COPE v1.2.5 was used to merge the high-quality paired reads, and each unique nucleotide sequence was defined as a clonotype. Clonotypes were aligned to IMGT TRBV, TRBD and TRBJ reference segments using MiTCR v1.1. The analysis was restricted to V-J combinations with a frequency above 0.0001, which together covered roughly 99% of the repertoires. A TCS score was defined as the ratio between F50 (clonal expansion) and ExV (chaos), using BLOSUM62-based TCRdist between CDR3 peptides within each V-J. Welch's t-statistics and random forest reduced roughly 540 V-J features to 13, which were used in a naive Bayes classifier (R e1071). Through fastp at Q25 and MiXCR, TCRdb rebuilt clones from the public reads, retaining in-frame beta chains. Each record represents a unique CDR3 protein, reported with the most common genes and DNA among its rows. The V and J calls come from TCRdb's annotation, not from the publication. The sample table holds around 620,000 distinct CDR3 sequences, of which 14% were seen once. The top ten constitute roughly 6.9% of the sample.

This entry comes from a study of T cells in Graves' hyperthyroidism and ophthalmopathy (dated by TCRdb to the late 2010s). For context, the study as a whole: Peripheral blood samples were taken at initial diagnosis, before any treatment was given. Following sampling, methimazole starting at 30 mg daily was given to hyperthyroidism patients, and high-dose intravenous methylprednisolone was given to ophthalmopathy patients. The 80 to 100 discovery patients were randomly divided into training and test sets at a 7:3 ratio. According to the paper, TCR Vbeta CDR3 sequencing was carried out on roughly 130 peripheral blood samples, which came from around 43 ophthalmopathy, 75 to 80 hyperthyroidism and roughly 17 progressor patients. Prospective prediction of ophthalmopathy was tested in an independent validation cohort of 18 to 20 hyperthyroidism patients and 17 patients who later progressed to ophthalmopathy. In about 6 Graves' hyperthyroidism patients, the study also compared T-cell repertoires from thyroid tissue with T-cell repertoires from blood. A discovery cohort of about 95 patients, roughly 40 with Graves' ophthalmopathy and roughly 59 with stable Graves' hyperthyroidism, was used to find distinguishing TCR V-J signatures.

Broad study findings and their caveats: Most expanded thyroid clonotypes (frequency above 0.001) were also detected in blood, suggesting blood repertoires may reflect thyroid immune responses. In validation, the model predicted progression to ophthalmopathy a median of 6.5 months before onset, with roughly 71% sensitivity and 72.22% specificity. Ophthalmopathy was separated from stable hyperthyroidism by a 13 V-J signature model, with just over 85% sensitivity and around 81% specificity obtained in cross-validation and 80%/75% obtained in testing. Sample size was not statistically predetermined, and investigators were not blinded to group allocation.

Counted from cysteine to phenylalanine, this CDR3 has 11 amino acids. The DNA shown is the 33-base CDR3, in frame from base 1. The trim is 3 bases for V and 11 bases for J, with a gap of 12 bases between the germline ends. The germline V gene (reference sequence) provides CDR1 DFQATT and CDR2 SNEGSKA. The sequence is built from TRBV20-1 and TRBJ2-3; the D gene is possibly TRBD1, with 6 bases matching. Sequencing was done on a sample of blood. This clonotype was obtained from a woman aged 18-29 years with Graves' ophthalmopathy. The bases are TGCAGTGCTAGGAGGGGGAGAGTGCAGTATTTT. Its translation is CSARRGRVQYF.